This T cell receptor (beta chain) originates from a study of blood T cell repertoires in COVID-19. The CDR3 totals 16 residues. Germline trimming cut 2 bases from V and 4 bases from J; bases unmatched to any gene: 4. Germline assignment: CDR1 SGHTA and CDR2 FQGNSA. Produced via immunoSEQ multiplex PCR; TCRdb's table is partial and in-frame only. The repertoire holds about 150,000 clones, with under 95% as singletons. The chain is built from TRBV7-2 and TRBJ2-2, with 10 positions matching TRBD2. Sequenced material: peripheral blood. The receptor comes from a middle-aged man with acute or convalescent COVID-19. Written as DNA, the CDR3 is TGTGCCAGCAGCTTAATCTCTAGCGGGGGCACCGGGGAGCTGTTTTTT. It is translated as CASSLISSGGTGELFF.